The 2 T cell receptor beta chains in this list originate from one sample, sequenced in a study of cytomegalovirus exposure and HLA in healthy donors. The PCR ran on 60 Vbeta and 13 Jbeta primers. Assay: immunoSEQ multiplex PCR; the TCRdb copy retains only in-frame clones and omits some. The table records 75,000 to 100,000 clones, around four fifths of them present only once. What was sequenced was PBMCs. The receptors derive from a man aged 25 to 45 in good health and CMV-seronegative.

This clone was observed a single time. The chain has TRBV15 and TRBJ2-7; maybe TRBD2 (5 bases). Germline assignment: CDR1 LNHNV and CDR2 YYDKDF (reference sequence). This CDR3 comprises 15 residues. Trimming pared 1 base from V and 4 bases from J, leaving 14 bases between. For the CDR3, the DNA is TGTGCCACCAGCAGAGTGGGTGGCAGAGGGTACGAGCAGTACTTC. It specifies CATSRVGGRGYEQYF. The entire variable domain, with the rest obtained from reference TRBV15 and TRBJ2-7, is as follows: DAMVIQNPRYQVTQFGKPVTLSCSQTLNHNVMYWYQQKSSQAPKLLFHYYDKDFNNEADTPDNFQSRRPNTSFCFLDIRSPGLGDTAMYLCATSRVGGRGYEQYFGPGTRLTVT.

The chain joins TRBV5-6 to TRBJ1-5, with a tentative D call TRBD1 (5 bases). Trimming pared 5 bases from V and 9 bases from J, leaving 12 bases between. This CDR3 is built from 12 residues. The germline CDR1 and CDR2 sequences are SGHDT and YYEEEE. CDR3 nucleotides: TGTGCCAGCAGGACGGGGGGTGGGCCCCAGCATTTT. As protein: CASRTGGGPQHF. Drawing the rest from reference TRBV5-6 and TRBJ1-5, the complete variable domain is DAGVTQSPTHLIKTRGQQVTLRCSPKSGHDTVSWYQQALGQGPQFIFQYYEEEERQRGNFPDRFSGHQFPNYSSELNVNALLLGDSALYLCASRTGGGPQHFGDGTRLSIL.